This T cell receptor beta chain was sequenced for a study of shared clonotypes between healthy human individuals. Broader study findings: Larger richness was generally estimated for naive than memory subsets. When compared with the clonotypes that were shared by all four sorted-subset donors, the non-shared clonotypes turned out to have lower generation probabilities.

The germline CDR1 and CDR2 sequences are SGHRS and YFSETQ. V was cut by 0 bases and J by 2 bases, with 14 bases left in between. This CDR3 region has 16 residues. A remark on this clone: Its antigen is unidentified.

The protocol was immunoSEQ multiplex PCR, while the TCRdb copy is restricted to in-frame clones and leaves out a portion. The sample yields approximately 700,000 clones, more than 70% seen once. Specimen: memory CD4+ T cells sorted from blood. The sample's subset: CD45RA-negative fraction. The sequence came from a woman aged 25-40 years in good health. The rearrangement joins TRBV5-1 to TRBJ2-5, with D perhaps matching TRBD1 (5 bases). The CDR3 protein is CASSLGGRVEQETQYF. In DNA, the CDR3 is TGCGCCAGCAGCTTGGGGGGCAGGGTGGAACAAGAGACCCAGTACTTC. Supplemented by reference TRBV5-1 and TRBJ2-5, the full variable domain reads KAGVTQTPRYLIKTRGQQVTLSCSPISGHRSVSWYQQTPGQGLQFLFEYFSETQRNKGNFPGRFSGRQFSNSRSEMNVSTLELGDSALYLCASSLGGRVEQETQYFGPGTRLLVL.